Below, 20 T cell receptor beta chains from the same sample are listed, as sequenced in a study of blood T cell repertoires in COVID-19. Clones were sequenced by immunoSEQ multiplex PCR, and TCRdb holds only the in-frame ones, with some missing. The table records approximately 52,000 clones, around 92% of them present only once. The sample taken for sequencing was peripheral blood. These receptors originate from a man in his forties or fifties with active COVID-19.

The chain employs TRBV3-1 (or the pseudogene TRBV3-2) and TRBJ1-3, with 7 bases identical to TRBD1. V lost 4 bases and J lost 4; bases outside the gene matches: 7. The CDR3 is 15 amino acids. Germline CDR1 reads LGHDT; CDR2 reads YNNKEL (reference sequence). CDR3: CASSLGQTRGNTIYF. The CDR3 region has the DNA TGTGCCAGCAGCCTGGGACAGACGCGCGGAAACACCATATATTTT.

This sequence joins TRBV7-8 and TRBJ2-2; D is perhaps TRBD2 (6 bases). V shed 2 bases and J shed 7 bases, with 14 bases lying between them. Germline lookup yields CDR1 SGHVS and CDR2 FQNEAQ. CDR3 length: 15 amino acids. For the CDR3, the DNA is TGTGCCAGCAGCTTAAGGAGGGAGGTGATCGGGGAGCTGTTTTTT. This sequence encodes CASSLRREVIGELFF.

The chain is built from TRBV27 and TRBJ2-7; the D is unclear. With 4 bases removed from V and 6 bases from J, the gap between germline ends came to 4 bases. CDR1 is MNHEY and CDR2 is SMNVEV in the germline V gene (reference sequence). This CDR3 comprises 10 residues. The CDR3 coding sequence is TGTGCCAGCAGTTCGAGCGAGCAGTACTTC. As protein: CASSSSEQYF.

CDR3 DNA sequence: TGTGCCAGCAGAGATACAGGGTTAGCCAAAAACATTCAGTACTTC. It specifies CASRDTGLAKNIQYF. The chain has TRBV6-5 and TRBJ2-4, with a tentative D call TRBD1 (6 bases). The CDR3 is 15 amino acids. CDR1 and CDR2 (germline): MNHEY, SVGAGI. V lost 6 bases to trimming and J lost 0 bases, with 12 bases between them.

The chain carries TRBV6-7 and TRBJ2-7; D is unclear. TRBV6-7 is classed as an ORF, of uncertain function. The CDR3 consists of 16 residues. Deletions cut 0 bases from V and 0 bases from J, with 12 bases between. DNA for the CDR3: TGTGCCAGCAGTTACTCGCCAGGATCCTACTCCTACGAGCAGTACTTC. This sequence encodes CASSYSPGSYSYEQYF.

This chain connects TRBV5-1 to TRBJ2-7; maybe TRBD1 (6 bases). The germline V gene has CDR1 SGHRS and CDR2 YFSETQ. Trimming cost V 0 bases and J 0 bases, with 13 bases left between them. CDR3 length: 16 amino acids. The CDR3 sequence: CASSLARTVSSYEQYF. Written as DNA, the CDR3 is TGCGCCAGCAGCTTGGCCCGGACAGTTTCCTCCTACGAGCAGTACTTC.

The CDR3 loop is CAISDRDRGSNQPQHF. The CDR3 DNA follows: TGTGCCATCAGTGATAGAGACAGGGGGAGCAATCAGCCCCAGCATTTT. The chain links TRBV10-3 to TRBJ1-5; TRBD1 matches 9 bases. The trim removed 3 bases at V and 1 base at J, leaving 4 bases unmatched. The CDR3 spans 16 residues. Germline lookup yields CDR1 ENHRY and CDR2 SYGVKD.

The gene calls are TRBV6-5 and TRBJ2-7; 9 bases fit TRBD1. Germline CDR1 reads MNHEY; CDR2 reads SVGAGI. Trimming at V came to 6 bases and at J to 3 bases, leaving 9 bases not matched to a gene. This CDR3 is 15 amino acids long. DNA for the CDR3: TGTGCCAGCAGACCACAGGGGGCCATCTTCTACGAGCAGTACTTC. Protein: CASRPQGAIFYEQYF.

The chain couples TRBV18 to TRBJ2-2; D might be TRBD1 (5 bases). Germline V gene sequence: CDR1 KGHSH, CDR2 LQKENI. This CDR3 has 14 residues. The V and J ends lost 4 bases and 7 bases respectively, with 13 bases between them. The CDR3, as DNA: TGTGCCAGCTCACTTGGCAGGGCCAGCGGGGAGCTGTTTTTT. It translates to CASSLGRASGELFF.

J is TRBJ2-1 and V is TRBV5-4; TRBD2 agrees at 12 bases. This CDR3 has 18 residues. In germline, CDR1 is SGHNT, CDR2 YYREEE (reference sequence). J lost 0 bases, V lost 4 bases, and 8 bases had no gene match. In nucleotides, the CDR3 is TGTGCCAGCAGCATGGGGGTACTAGCGGGGGGCTCCTACAATGAGCAGTTCTTC. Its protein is CASSMGVLAGGSYNEQFF.

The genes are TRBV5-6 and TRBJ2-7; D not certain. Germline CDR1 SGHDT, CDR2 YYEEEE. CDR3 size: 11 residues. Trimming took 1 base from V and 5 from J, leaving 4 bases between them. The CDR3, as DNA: TGTGCCAGCAGCTTGTCCGACGAGCAGTACTTC. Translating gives CASSLSDEQYF.

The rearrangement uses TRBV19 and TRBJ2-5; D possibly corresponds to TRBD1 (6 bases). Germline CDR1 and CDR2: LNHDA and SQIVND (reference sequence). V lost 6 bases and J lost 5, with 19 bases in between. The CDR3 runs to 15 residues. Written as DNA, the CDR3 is TGTGCCAGTAGCTCCGGACAGACGTGGTGGGAGACCCAGTACTTC. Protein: CASSSGQTWWETQYF. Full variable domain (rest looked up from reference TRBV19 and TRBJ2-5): DGGITQSPKYLFRKEGQNVTLSCEQNLNHDAMYWYRQDPGQGLRLIYYSQIVNDFQKGDIAEGYSVSREKKESFPLTVTSAQKNPTAFYLCASSSGQTWWETQYFGPGTRLLVL.

Here the CDR3 reads CASSLFAGDPDTQYF. The CDR3 bases are TGTGCCAGCAGCTTATTCGCGGGGGACCCAGATACGCAGTATTTT. The chain has TRBV7-2 and TRBJ2-3, with TRBD2 matching 7 bases. The CDR3 has 15 residues. Germline V gene sequence: CDR1 SGHTA, CDR2 FQGNSA. V was pared by 2 bases and J by 4 bases, with 6 bases of the junction left unmatched.

The CDR3 loop reads CASSQVPPAGKTYNEQFF. The CDR3 nucleotides are TGCGCCAGCAGCCAAGTCCCACCAGCGGGAAAAACCTACAATGAGCAGTTCTTC. This chain uses TRBV4-1 with TRBJ2-1, with 7 positions matching TRBD2. The CDR3 is made up of 18 amino acids. J gave up 2 bases and V 1 base, and 11 bases lay outside the gene matches. Germline-derived CDR1 and CDR2 are MGHRA and YSYEKL.

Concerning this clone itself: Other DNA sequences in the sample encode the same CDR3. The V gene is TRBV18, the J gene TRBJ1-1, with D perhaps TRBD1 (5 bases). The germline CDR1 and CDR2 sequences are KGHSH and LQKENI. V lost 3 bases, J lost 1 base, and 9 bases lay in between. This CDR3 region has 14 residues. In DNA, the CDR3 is TGTGCCAGCTCACCGGGGCACTCGAACACTGAAGCTTTCTTT. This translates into CASSPGHSNTEAFF.

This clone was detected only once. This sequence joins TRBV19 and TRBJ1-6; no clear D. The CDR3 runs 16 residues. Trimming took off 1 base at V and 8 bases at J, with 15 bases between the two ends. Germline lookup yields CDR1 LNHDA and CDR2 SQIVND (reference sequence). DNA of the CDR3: TGTGCCAGTAGTATAGTCCCTGACATCGGGGATTCACCCCTCCACTTT. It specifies CASSIVPDIGDSPLHF.

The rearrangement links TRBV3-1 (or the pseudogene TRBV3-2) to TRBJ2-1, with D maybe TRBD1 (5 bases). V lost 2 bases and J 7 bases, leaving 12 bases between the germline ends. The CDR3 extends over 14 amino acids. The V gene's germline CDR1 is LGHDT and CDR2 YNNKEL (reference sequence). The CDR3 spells CASSQRARENEQFF. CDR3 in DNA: TGTGCCAGCAGCCAACGCGCCAGGGAAAATGAGCAGTTCTTC.

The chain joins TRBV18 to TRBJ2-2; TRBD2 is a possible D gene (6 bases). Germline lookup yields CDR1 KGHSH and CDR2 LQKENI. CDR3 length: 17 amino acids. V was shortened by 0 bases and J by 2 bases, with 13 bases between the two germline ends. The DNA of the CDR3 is TGTGCCAGCTCACCACCGCGGGGTAATACAAACACCGGGGAGCTGTTTTTT. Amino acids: CASSPPRGNTNTGELFF.

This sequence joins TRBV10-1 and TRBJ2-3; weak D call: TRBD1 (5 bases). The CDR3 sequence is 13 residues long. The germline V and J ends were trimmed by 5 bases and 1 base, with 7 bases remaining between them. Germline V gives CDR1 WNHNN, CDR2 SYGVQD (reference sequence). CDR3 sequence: CASSKGGTDTQYF. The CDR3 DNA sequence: TGCGCCAGCAGTAAAGGGGGCACAGATACGCAGTATTTT.

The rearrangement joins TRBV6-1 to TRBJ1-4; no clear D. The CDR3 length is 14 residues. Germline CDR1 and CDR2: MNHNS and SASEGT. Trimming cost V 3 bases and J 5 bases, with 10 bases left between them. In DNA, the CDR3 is TGTGCCAGCAGTGAGTCTTACTTAAATGAAAAACTGTTTTTT. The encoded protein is CASSESYLNEKLFF.